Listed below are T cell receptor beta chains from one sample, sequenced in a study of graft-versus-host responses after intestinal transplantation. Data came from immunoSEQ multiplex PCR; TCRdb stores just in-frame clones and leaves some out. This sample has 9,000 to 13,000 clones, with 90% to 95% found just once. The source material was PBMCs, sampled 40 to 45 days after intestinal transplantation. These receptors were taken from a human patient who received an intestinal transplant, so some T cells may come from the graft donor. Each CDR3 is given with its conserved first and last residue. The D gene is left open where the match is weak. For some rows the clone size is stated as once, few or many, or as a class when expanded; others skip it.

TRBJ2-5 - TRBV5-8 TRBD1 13 TGTGCCAGCAACCCATGGGACAGGGAGACCCAGTACTTC CASNPWDRETQYF
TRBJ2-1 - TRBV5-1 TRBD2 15 TGCGCCAGCAGCTTACTAGCGGGGGGGCTCGATGAGCAGTTCTTC CASSLLAGGLDEQFF
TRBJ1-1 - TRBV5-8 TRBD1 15 TGTGCCAGCAGCTTGGCGGGACAGGGGTTAACTGAAGCTTTCTTT CASSLAGQGLTEAFF
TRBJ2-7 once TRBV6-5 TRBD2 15 TGTGCCAGCAGTTACGGAGGGGAGGGCTCCTACGAGCAGTACTTC CASSYGGEGSYEQYF
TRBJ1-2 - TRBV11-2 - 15 TGTGCCAGCAGCTTAAAGTCGGGCAGTAACTATGGCTACACCTTC CASSLKSGSNYGYTF
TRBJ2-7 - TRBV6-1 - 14 TGTGCCAGCAGCCGGAAGATACAGGGCGGCGAGCAGTACTTC CASSRKIQGGEQYF
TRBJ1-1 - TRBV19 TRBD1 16 TGTGCCAGTAGTATGTGGGTGGGACAGTGGCACACTGAAGCTTTCTTT CASSMWVGQWHTEAFF
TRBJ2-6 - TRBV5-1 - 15 TGCGCCAGCAGAACCGGGACCGGGGGGGCCAACGTCCTGACTTTC CASRTGTGGANVLTF
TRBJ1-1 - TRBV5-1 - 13 TGCGCCAGCAGTAATTCCCCCGGGACTGAAGCTTTCTTT CASSNSPGTEAFF
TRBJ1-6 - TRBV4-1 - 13 TGCGCCAGCAGCCCCCTGGGGAATTCACCCCTCCACTTT CASSPLGNSPLHF
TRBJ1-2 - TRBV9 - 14 TGTGCCAGCAGCGCCATGACAGTGGCTGGGGGCTACACCTTC CASSAMTVAGGYTF
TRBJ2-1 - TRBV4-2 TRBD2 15 TGTGCCAGCAGCCCCCGGACTAGCGGGGATGTTGAGCAGTTCTTC CASSPRTSGDVEQFF
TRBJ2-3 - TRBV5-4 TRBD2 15 TGTGCCAGCAGCGGGACTAGCGGAGTAAGGGATACGCAGTATTTT CASSGTSGVRDTQYF
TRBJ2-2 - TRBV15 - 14 TGTGCCACCAGCAGGACACAGAACACCGGGGAGCTGTTTTTT CATSRTQNTGELFF
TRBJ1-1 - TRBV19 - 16 TGTGCCAGTAGTATACCCACAGGGAGAAAGAACACTGAAGCTTTCTTT CASSIPTGRKNTEAFF
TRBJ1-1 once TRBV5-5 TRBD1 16 TGTGCCAGCAGCTTTTCCCGGGACAGATTGAACACTGAAGCTTTCTTT CASSFSRDRLNTEAFF
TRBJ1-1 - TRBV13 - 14 TGTGCCAGCAGCTCCTACAGGGCCACCAGGGGAGCTTTCTTT CASSSYRATRGAFF
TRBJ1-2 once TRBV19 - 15 TGTGCCAGTAGTACCCGGGGCAGGGCTAACTATGGCTACACCTTC CASSTRGRANYGYTF
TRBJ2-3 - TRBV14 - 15 TGTGCCAGCAGCCAATTTCTTCTGAGCACAGATACGCAGTATTTT CASSQFLLSTDTQYF
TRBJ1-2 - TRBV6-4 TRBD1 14 TGTGCCAGCAGTACGGGACAGGGGGCGGGCGGCTACACCTTC CASSTGQGAGGYTF
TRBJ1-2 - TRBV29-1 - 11 TGCAGCGCGGAGGCGGACTATGGCTACACCTTC CSAEADYGYTF
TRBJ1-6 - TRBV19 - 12 TGTGCCAGTACCACCCAGGGTTCACCCCTCCACTTT CASTTQGSPLHF